This paragraph covers one TCR beta chain sequence. The target antigen is unknown. Making use of molecular barcodes, quantitative 5'-RACE generated TCR beta libraries. One entry per CDR3 protein results from TCRdb running MiXCR on the 5' RACE reads. This table holds about 340,000 distinct CDR3 sequences, approximately 14% found once. The data belong to a study of CD8 T cells in ankylosing spondylitis. Study-wide points: Disease-linked clones were found to be CD8+ and relatively rare in peripheral blood. Prior literature has documented some motif variants in synovial fluid and blood from reactive arthritis. Within matched ankylosing spondylitis synovial fluid, disease-linked clones were reportedly significantly enriched.

The V and J ends lost 6 bases and 7 bases, in that order; junction bases with no gene match: 10. The CDR3 is 14 amino acids. Per germline, CDR1 DFQATT and CDR2 SNEGSKA (reference sequence). Sequencing input: blood, either unsorted or a sorted T cell fraction (not recorded which). The source of this sequence is a male donor with ankylosing spondylitis or in good health (not recorded which). This sequence joins TRBV20-1 and TRBJ2-1, with 9 bases matching TRBD2. The CDR3 DNA is TGCAGTGCAGCAATAGCGGGAGTGAAGAATGAGCAGTTCTTC. Its protein product is CSAAIAGVKNEQFF.